The present T cell receptor beta chain was sequenced within a study of neoadjuvant nivolumab and ipilimumab in lung cancer. Broader study findings: Compared with tumor-adjacent uninvolved lung, resected tumors showed greater richness and clonality.

Comment on this clone: Its antigen remains unidentified.

Produced via immunoSEQ multiplex PCR; TCRdb's table is partial and in-frame only. The sample consists of tens of thousands of clones, approximately 90% of them appearing once. Trimming cost V 4 bases and J 6 bases, with 8 bases left between them. Germline V gene lookup returns CDR1 SGDLS and CDR2 YYNGEE. The CDR3 spans 12 residues. The clonotype was recovered from an adult with non-small cell lung cancer. This chain connects TRBV9 to TRBJ2-4; D may match TRBD1 or TRBD2 (5 bases each). Material: peripheral blood, obtained after neoadjuvant nivolumab, alone or with ipilimumab, at or shortly before surgery. CDR3 residues: CASSRDLNIQYF. The DNA of the CDR3 is TGTGCCAGCAGCCGGGACCTAAACATTCAGTACTTC.